This TCR beta chain was observed in a study of monozygotic twins with inflammatory bowel disease. General study findings and limits: Repertoire similarity was not found to differ between concordant and discordant twins, possibly from limited power.

Each sample's cDNA came from eight separate reactions. TCRdb reprocessed the 5' RACE reads and reports one entry per CDR3 protein, with no DNA. Seen in this sample are under 150,000 distinct CDR3 sequences; the ten most common clones hold 2% to 3%. In regard to this clonotype: Its antigen is undetermined.

Donors gave over 2 ml of blood apiece. The template was total RNA from whole blood, with no T cell sorting. This clonotype originated in a human donor with ulcerative colitis or Crohn's disease, or a healthy co-twin of an affected twin (not recorded which). What was sequenced was blood.

The CDR3 spells CSARVGTSGKRGTQYF. The chain uses TRBV20-1 and TRBJ2-3; TCRdb's D call, TRBD2, is unchecked because there is no DNA. Germline V gene lookup returns CDR1 DFQATT and CDR2 SNEGSKA (reference sequence). This CDR3 spans 16 amino acids.